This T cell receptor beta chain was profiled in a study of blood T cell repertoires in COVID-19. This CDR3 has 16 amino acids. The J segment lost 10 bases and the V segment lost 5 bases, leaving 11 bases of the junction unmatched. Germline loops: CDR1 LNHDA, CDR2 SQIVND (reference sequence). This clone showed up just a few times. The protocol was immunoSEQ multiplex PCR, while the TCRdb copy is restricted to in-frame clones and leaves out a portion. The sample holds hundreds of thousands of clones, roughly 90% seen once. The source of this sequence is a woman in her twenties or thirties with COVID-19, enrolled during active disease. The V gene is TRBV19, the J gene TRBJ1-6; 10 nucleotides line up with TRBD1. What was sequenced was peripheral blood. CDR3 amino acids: CASSLVGTGVGSPLHF. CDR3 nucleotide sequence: TGTGCCAGTAGTCTGGTGGGGACAGGGGTAGGCTCACCCCTCCACTTT.